Shown below are 26 T cell receptor beta chains from a single sample sequenced in a study of T cell responses to AZD1222 COVID-19 vaccine. Data came from immunoSEQ multiplex PCR; TCRdb stores just in-frame clones and leaves some out. This sample has approximately 150,000 clones, with about 91% found just once. The sample was peripheral blood, taken 28 days after the second AZD1222 dose. The receptors shown here come from an adult who received the AZD1222 COVID-19 vaccine.

This chain joins TRBV12-5 and TRBJ2-1; the match to TRBD2 covers 14 bases. Germline V gene data show CDR1 as LGHNT and CDR2 as FRNRAP. Trimming took 2 bases from V and 8 from J; bases not matched to a gene: 5. The CDR3 extends over 16 amino acids. DNA for the CDR3: TGTGCTAGTGGTTTGTTAGGGACTAGCGGGAGCTATGAGCAGTTCTTC. As protein: CASGLLGTSGSYEQFF.

The chain uses TRBV9 and TRBJ1-3; D ambiguous. The CDR3 is 15 residues long. CDR1 SGDLS and CDR2 YYNGEE come from the germline V gene. The ends were cut back, 0 bases at V and 2 bases at J, with 9 bases in the middle. CDR3 in amino acids: CASSVVGGPGNTIYF. The CDR3 bases are TGTGCCAGCAGCGTAGTCGGAGGGCCTGGAAACACCATATATTTT.

The chain couples TRBV5-4 to TRBJ2-3, with 12 positions matching TRBD2. Germline V gene lookup returns CDR1 SGHNT and CDR2 YYREEE (reference sequence). This CDR3 comprises 15 residues. V shed 5 bases and J 5 bases; nucleotides not matched to a gene: 6. The chain's CDR3 is CASRSSGGAGDTQYF. In nucleotides, the CDR3 is TGTGCCAGCAGGTCTAGCGGGGGGGCCGGAGATACGCAGTATTTT.

This rearrangement joins TRBV6-5 to TRBJ1-3, with D possibly TRBD1 on 6 matching bases. This CDR3 contains 15 residues. The V end was cut by 8 bases, the J end by 2 bases, with 16 bases between. The germline V gene has CDR1 MNHEY and CDR2 SVGAGI. CDR3 region: CASALQGGTGNTIYF. The DNA for the CDR3 is TGTGCCAGCGCGCTACAGGGAGGGACTGGAAACACCATATATTTT.

This clone has only a few counts. This chain connects TRBV10-3 to TRBJ1-2; the D is unclear. CDR1 is ENHRY, CDR2 SYGVKD, per germline. V shed 9 bases and J shed 4 bases, with 21 bases lying between them. The CDR3 contains 15 residues. The DNA of the CDR3 is TGTGCCATTGGAAGTACGGAAATTTTTGGCTATGGCTACACCTTC. It codes for CAIGSTEIFGYGYTF.

The genes are TRBV12-3 or TRBV12-4 and TRBJ2-4, with D unresolved. The CDR3 is 13 residues long. V was trimmed by 5 bases and J by 8 bases, leaving 13 bases between them. Here the CDR3 reads CASSTKAVDIQYF. The CDR3 DNA sequence: TGTGCCAGCAGTACGAAGGCAGTGGACATTCAGTACTTC.

The V and J genes are TRBV27 and TRBJ2-1; no definite D call. This CDR3 is built from 12 residues. Deletions cut 4 bases from V and 5 bases from J, with 6 bases between. CDR1 is MNHEY, CDR2 SMNVEV, per germline (reference sequence). The CDR3 sequence: CASSYGNNEQFF. The CDR3 DNA follows: TGTGCCAGCAGTTACGGAAACAATGAGCAGTTCTTC.

The chain employs TRBV2 and TRBJ2-1; no clear D gene. Germline CDR1 and CDR2: SNHLY and FYNNEI. With 5 bases removed from V and 3 bases from J, the gap between germline ends came to 8 bases. The CDR3 sequence is 13 residues long. The CDR3 DNA follows: TGTGCCAGCAGTAGGGAAGTCTACAATGAGCAGTTCTTC. Residues: CASSREVYNEQFF.

The chain has TRBV5-5 and TRBJ2-7; D remains unclear. Germline V gene data show CDR1 as SGHKS and CDR2 as YYEKEE (reference sequence). The CDR3 runs to 14 residues. V lost 0 bases, J lost 5 bases, and 12 bases lay in between. CDR3 region: CASSLVGFLNEQYV. The DNA of the CDR3 is TGTGCCAGCAGCTTGGTGGGGTTCTTGAACGAGCAGTACGTC.

The chain couples TRBV5-1 to TRBJ2-7; D is perhaps TRBD1 or TRBD2 (5 bases each). The CDR3 consists of 16 residues. Trimming left V 3 bases short and J 2 bases short, with 18 bases between. Germline-derived CDR1 and CDR2 are SGHRS and YFSETQ. This chain's CDR3 is CASSWTLGEGPYEQYF. CDR3 coding DNA: TGCGCCAGCAGCTGGACCCTGGGGGAAGGTCCCTACGAGCAGTACTTC.

This chain joins TRBV6-5 and TRBJ1-2; weak D call: TRBD1 (6 bases). V lost 4 bases and J lost 4, with 19 bases in between. Germline V gives CDR1 MNHEY, CDR2 SVGAGI. There are 16 residues in the CDR3. CDR3 in DNA: TGTGCCAGCAGTTCTACCGACAGGTTCCAGGGCTATGGCTACACCTTC. This codes for CASSSTDRFQGYGYTF.

This chain connects TRBV5-5 to TRBJ2-7; no clear D gene. Germline CDR1 SGHKS, CDR2 YYEKEE (reference sequence). The germline V and J ends were trimmed by 1 base and 3 bases, with 2 bases remaining between them. This CDR3 has 11 amino acids. This chain's CDR3 is CASSLIYEQYF. The DNA of the CDR3 is TGTGCCAGCAGCTTGATCTACGAGCAGTACTTC.

V usage is TRBV5-1 and J usage is TRBJ1-4, with D possibly being TRBD1 (5 bases). The CDR3 spans 17 residues. Trimming cost V 4 bases and J 0 bases, with 16 bases left between them. The germline gives CDR1 SGHRS, CDR2 YFSETQ. The CDR3 protein is CASSQGVGPSTNEKLFF. CDR3 coding DNA: TGCGCCAGCAGCCAAGGTGTGGGGCCCTCAACTAATGAAAAACTGTTTTTT.

J is TRBJ1-1 and V is TRBV11-3, with 9 bases that match TRBD1. The CDR3 extends over 15 amino acids. CDR1 and CDR2 (germline): SGHNT, YENEEA. V shed 5 bases, J shed 3 bases, and the junction held 7 bases outside the gene matches. The CDR3 sequence: CASSAGQGLDTEAFF. The CDR3 coding sequence is TGTGCCAGCAGCGCAGGACAGGGGTTGGACACTGAAGCTTTCTTT. Combining the CDR3 with reference TRBV11-3 and TRBJ1-1 gives the whole variable domain EAGVVQSPRYKIIEKKQPVAFWCNPISGHNTLYWYLQNLGQGPELLIRYENEEAVDDSQLPKDRFSAERLKGVDSTLKIQPAELGDSAVYLCASSAGQGLDTEAFFGQGTRLTVV.

The rearrangement uses TRBV6-1 and TRBJ2-7; 16 bases agree with TRBD2. Germline-derived CDR1 and CDR2 are MNHNS and SASEGT. The CDR3 extends over 16 amino acids. With 4 bases clipped from V and 7 bases from J, the junction kept 7 bases outside the gene matches. The CDR3 region has the DNA TGTGCCAGCAGTGGCGGGACTAGCGGGAGGGGGCGGGAGCAGTACGTC. It codes for CASSGGTSGRGREQYV.

This chain joins TRBV18 and TRBJ1-2, with 7 bases lining up with TRBD1. Germline V gene sequence: CDR1 KGHSH, CDR2 LQKENI. The CDR3 has 15 residues. V was pared by 4 bases and J by 8 bases, with 13 bases of the junction left unmatched. CDR3 sequence: CASSLPGTELNGYTF. The CDR3 DNA is TGTGCCAGCTCACTGCCCGGGACAGAATTGAACGGCTACACCTTC.

CDR3: CASSYGGHGNTIYF. CDR3 bases: TGTGCCAGCAGTTATGGAGGGCACGGAAACACCATATATTTT. V usage is TRBV6-2 or TRBV6-3 and J usage is TRBJ1-3; no clear D. There are 14 residues in the CDR3. Trimming took off 3 bases at V and 4 bases at J, with 10 bases between the two ends. CDR1 is MNHEY, CDR2 SVGEGT, per germline.

The chain combines TRBV2 with TRBJ1-2; tentative D call: TRBD1 (5 bases). The V gene's germline CDR1 is SNHLY and CDR2 FYNNEI. V was shortened by 2 bases and J by 6 bases, with 7 bases between the two germline ends. CDR3 length equals 12 residues. CDR3 sequence: CASSEWGNGYTF. CDR3 DNA sequence: TGTGCCAGCAGTGAATGGGGGAATGGCTACACCTTC.

The chain recombines TRBV5-1 with TRBJ1-2; TRBD1 matches 7 bases. This CDR3 is 13 amino acids long. Germline CDR1 is SGHRS and CDR2 is YFSETQ. J gave up 3 bases and V 4 bases, and 3 bases lay outside the gene matches. The CDR3 reads CASSTGTDYGYTF. In DNA, the CDR3 is TGCGCCAGCAGCACCGGGACAGACTATGGCTACACCTTC.

The rearrangement uses TRBV10-3 and TRBJ1-2; weak D call: TRBD1 (6 bases). V lost 6 bases and J 2 bases, leaving 19 bases between the germline ends. The V gene's germline CDR1 is ENHRY and CDR2 SYGVKD. The CDR3 extends over 16 amino acids. The CDR3 spells CAISDPQGRNNYGYTF. The CDR3, as DNA: TGTGCCATCAGCGACCCCCAGGGGCGTAACAACTATGGCTACACCTTC.

This clone was picked up one time. This chain joins TRBV6-5 and TRBJ1-1, with D perhaps TRBD1 (6 bases). The CDR3 is 13 residues long. Trimming took 7 bases from V and 4 from J, leaving 13 bases between them. Germline V gene sequence: CDR1 MNHEY, CDR2 SVGAGI. CDR3 region: CASIGQPITEAFF. The CDR3 nucleotides read TGTGCCAGCATAGGACAGCCGATCACTGAAGCTTTCTTT.

J is TRBJ1-6 and V is TRBV4-3; no definite D call. The CDR3 runs to 13 residues. Germline CDR1 LGHNA, CDR2 YSLEER. Trimming left V 8 bases short and J 6 bases short, with 11 bases between. The CDR3 here is CASREVGNSPLHF. In nucleotides, the CDR3 is TGCGCCAGCCGGGAGGTTGGTAATTCACCCCTCCACTTT.

To note about this clone: The same CDR3 is also encoded by other DNA sequences in this sample. This sequence joins TRBV12-3 or TRBV12-4 and TRBJ2-3; D unclear. The CDR3 is 11 amino acids. Trimming left V 6 bases short and J 3 bases short, with 4 bases between. CDR3 sequence: CASSRTDTQYF. The CDR3 DNA is TGTGCCAGCAGCCGGACAGATACGCAGTATTTT.

The chain recombines TRBV12-5 with TRBJ2-2, with TRBD2 matching over 8 bases. CDR3 length: 15 residues. The germline CDR1 and CDR2 sequences are LGHNT and FRNRAP. The V segment lost 7 bases and the J segment 8 bases; nucleotides outside the gene matches: 12. This chain's CDR3 is CASAPGGLLEGELFF. The CDR3 DNA follows: TGTGCTAGTGCCCCGGGAGGGCTACTGGAGGGGGAGCTGTTTTTT.

This clone came up once. The chain has TRBV11-2 and TRBJ1-3; D is undetermined. V was clipped by 5 bases and J by 0 bases, with 11 bases between them. Germline loops: CDR1 SGHAT, CDR2 FQNNGV. This CDR3 contains 15 residues. The CDR3 loop is CASSPPWGSGNTIYF. CDR3 bases: TGTGCCAGCAGCCCTCCCTGGGGCTCTGGAAACACCATATATTTT.

The chain's CDR3 is CASRNRDYTDGPYYGYTF. The CDR3 coding sequence is TGTGCCAGTAGGAACAGGGACTACACTGACGGACCCTACTATGGCTACACCTTC. The chain links TRBV19 to TRBJ1-2, with a possible D match to TRBD1 (6 bases). This CDR3 is 18 amino acids long. Deletions cut 6 bases from V and 3 bases from J, with 26 bases between. From germline, CDR1 is LNHDA and CDR2 SQIVND (reference sequence).